This entry is about one T cell receptor (beta chain). This receptor's antigen is unknown. No much larger clonotype is one base removed from it; base qualities were not supplied. Healthy HIV-negative adults with no recently reported acute infections or vaccinations were included as donors. All donors were Caucasian adults living in Nashville, Tennessee, USA. CD4+ T cells were enriched by magnetic negative selection, after which naive cells were positively selected on CD45RA and the negative fraction was taken as the memory subset. Blood was obtained by leukapheresis, after which PBMCs were separated by Ficoll-Histopaque density gradient centrifugation and cryopreserved in liquid nitrogen vapor phase. Purity and quantity of every magnetically sorted T cell population were checked by analytical flow cytometry. From each sorted fraction, genomic DNA was isolated and quantified by UV absorbance on a Nanodrop 2000c.

The sample comes from a study of shared clonotypes between healthy human individuals (dated by TCRdb to the early 2020s). Study-wide context: The cohort comprised two women and a few men aged 18 to 49 years. For each donor, three plates each were used for CD4 naive and CD4 memory, two plates were used for CD8 naive, and one plate was used for CD8 memory. To estimate repertoire size and how much clonotypes are shared between individuals, the study performed deep sequencing of blood TCR repertoires from roughly five healthy adults. To increase sequencing depth and limit assay-specific biases, TCR repertoire library preparation and sequencing were carried out by different laboratories using diverse techniques. Per donor, leukapheresis produced somewhere between about 0.94 and 9.5 billion PBMCs.

TCR CDR3 regions were amplified from genomic DNA by multiplex PCR using the deep immunoSEQ assay. Extracted genomic DNA from each cell subset was spread evenly across all wells of several immunoSEQ 96-well plates, with each plate serving as a replicate. For sorted subsets, around 200 ng genomic DNA, equal to 25,000 to 35,000 T cell genomes, was loaded into each replicate PCR. Purified libraries were measured with a Qubit 3.0 fluorometer, size-checked on a Bioanalyzer 2100, and measured again with the KAPA Library Quantification kit. Every immunoSEQ 96-well plate was sequenced on a separate single-read 150-cycle Illumina NextSeq 550 flow cell. On the authors' methods: The immunoSEQ output contained only junctional sequences without quality scores, so filtering could not match that applied to full-length reads. Sequences were annotated with PyIR, a Python wrapper for IgBLAST v1.9, and V/J genes and CDR3 were assigned using IMGT germline references. Reads were filtered out if the reads had weak V/J assignments (E-value above 1e-6), no CDR3, stop codons, out-of-frame junctions, or ambiguous translated residues. V3J clonotypes were defined as sequences sharing the same inferred V gene, J gene, and CDR3 amino acid sequence. The percentage overlap between two repertoires was calculated by dividing the number of shared unique clonotypes by the size of the smaller repertoire. RTK rarefaction, the Chao1 estimator, and Recon v2.1 estimates of unobserved clonotypes were used to assess repertoire richness. OLGA was used to compute generation probabilities for all TCRbeta clonotypes that the gDNA method yielded from a handful of donors. TCRdb provides this immuneACCESS table in a form limited to in-frame rearrangements. Some clones are lacking; in checked studies, under half of them reflect an unresolved V gene, and why the rest are absent is not known. V, J and clone size are those of that table, while D and trimming were read from the DNA. A total of about 2.4 million clones appear in this sample, approximately 93% of them only once. The ten largest clones take up roughly 0.39% of the sample.

What the study reported, not specific to this receptor: Pairwise subsampling indicated that sequencing depth was expected to affect the degree of clonotype sharing among donors. Only blood was sampled, and tissue TCR repertoires likely differ from those in blood. When a handful of donors were compared, the shared fraction of clonotypes was about 5.2% for naive CD4, 3.5% for naive CD8, roughly 2.5% for memory CD4, and around 0.37% for memory CD8. Because the study included a small number of donors, the genetic and exposure-history diversity represented was limited. Even with the large sequencing depth, rarefaction of the sorted-subset datasets indicated that sequencing was incomplete. Estimated clonotype richness was generally larger for naive than for memory subsets. Higher generation probabilities were observed for clonotypes shared by all four sorted-subset donors than for non-shared clonotypes.

Sequencing was performed on naive CD4+ T cells from PBMCs. The cell subset or site label on this specimen signifies: CD45RA+ positively selected. This receptor was identified in a man younger than 35 in good health. Some clones in this sample may be carry-over from other donors' samples.

The CDR3 protein is CASSYGTGVPEAFF. In nucleotide form, the sequence is TGTGCCAGCAGTTACGGGACAGGGGTGCCTGAAGCTTTCTTT. This receptor chain uses TRBV6-5 and TRBJ1-1; 10 of the junction bases match TRBD1. Via the germline V gene, CDR1 is MNHEY and CDR2 SVGAGI. Here V drops 2 bases and J drops 6 bases, and the junction holds 3 bases not matched to any gene. From its cysteine to its phenylalanine, the CDR3 spans 14 amino acids. The entry retains the CDR3 DNA only, 42 bases that are in frame from base 1.